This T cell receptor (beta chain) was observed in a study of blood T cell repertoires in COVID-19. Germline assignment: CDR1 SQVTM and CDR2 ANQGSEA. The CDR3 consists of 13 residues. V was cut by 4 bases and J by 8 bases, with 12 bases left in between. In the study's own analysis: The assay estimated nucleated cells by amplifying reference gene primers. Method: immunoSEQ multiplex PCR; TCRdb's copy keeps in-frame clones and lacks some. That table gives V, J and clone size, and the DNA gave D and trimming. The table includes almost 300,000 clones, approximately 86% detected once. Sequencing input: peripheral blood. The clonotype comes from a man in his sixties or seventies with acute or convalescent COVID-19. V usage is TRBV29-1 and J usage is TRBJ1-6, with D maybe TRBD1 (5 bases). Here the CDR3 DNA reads TGCAGCGTTGCGGGGGAAGGGGATTCACCCCTCCACTTT. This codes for CSVAGEGDSPLHF. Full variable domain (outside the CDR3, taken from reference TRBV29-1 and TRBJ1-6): SAVISQKPSRDICQRGTSLTIQCQVDSQVTMMFWYRQQPGQSLTLIATANQGSEATYESGFVIDKFPISRPNLTFSTLTVSNMSPEDSSIYLCSVAGEGDSPLHFGNGTRLTVT.